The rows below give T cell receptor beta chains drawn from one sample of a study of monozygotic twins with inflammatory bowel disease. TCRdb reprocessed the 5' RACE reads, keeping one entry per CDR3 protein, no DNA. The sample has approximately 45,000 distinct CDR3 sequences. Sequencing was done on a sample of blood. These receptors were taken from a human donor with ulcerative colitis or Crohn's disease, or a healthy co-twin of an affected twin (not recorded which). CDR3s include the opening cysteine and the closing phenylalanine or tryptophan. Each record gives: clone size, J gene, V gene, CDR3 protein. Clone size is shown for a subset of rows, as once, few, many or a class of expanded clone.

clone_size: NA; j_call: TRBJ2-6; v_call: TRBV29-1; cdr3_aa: CSVWGQGRSGANVLTF
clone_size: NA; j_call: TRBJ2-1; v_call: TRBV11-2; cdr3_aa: CASTPPNRGGSYNEQFF
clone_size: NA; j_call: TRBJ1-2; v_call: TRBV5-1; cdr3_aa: CASSFETGRDYGYTF
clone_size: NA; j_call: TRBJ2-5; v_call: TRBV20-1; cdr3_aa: CSAPDRETQYF
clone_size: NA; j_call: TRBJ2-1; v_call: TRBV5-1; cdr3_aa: CASSLGLSEQFF
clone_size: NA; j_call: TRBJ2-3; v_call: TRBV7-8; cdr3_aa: CASTSTEGWGDTQYF
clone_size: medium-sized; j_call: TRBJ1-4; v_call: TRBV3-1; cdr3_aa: CASSQKEGAEKLFF
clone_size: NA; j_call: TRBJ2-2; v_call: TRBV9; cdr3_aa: CASSQGAGIEFNTGELFF
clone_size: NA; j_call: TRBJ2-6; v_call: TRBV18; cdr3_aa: CASSLGGSGANVLTF
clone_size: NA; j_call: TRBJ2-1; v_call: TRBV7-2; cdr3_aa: CASSLAQGVSDYNEQFF